Below, 21 T cell receptor beta chains from the same sample are listed, as sequenced in a study of Ad26.COV2.S vaccination and SARS-CoV-2 variants. Only in-frame clones appear in the TCRdb table, and some are missing; sequencing was by immunoSEQ multiplex PCR. The table has approximately 350,000 clones, approximately 83% seen once; the top ten hold nearly 7.5%. As for treatment: around 19 received Ad26.COV2.S at low or high dose, single or two shots; about 5 received placebo; per-sample allocation not given. Day 63 following the first vaccine or placebo injection was when the samples were taken. Sequenced material: peripheral blood, taken in a trial of Ad26.COV2.S vaccine versus placebo. These TCRs come from a person aged 18-60 years who received the Ad26.COV2.S COVID-19 vaccine or a placebo.

This chain uses TRBV7-9 with TRBJ2-5; 7 bases line up with TRBD2. V lost 5 bases to trimming and J lost 7 bases; unmatched junction nucleotides: 10. CDR3 length: 14 residues. The germline V gene encodes CDR1 SEHNR and CDR2 FQNEAQ (reference sequence). The CDR3 reads CASSPRTSAATQYF. The CDR3 coding sequence is TGTGCCAGCAGCCCAAGAACTAGCGCCGCGACCCAGTACTTC.

The rearrangement links TRBV9 to TRBJ1-4; D remains ambiguous. The V gene's germline CDR1 is SGDLS and CDR2 YYNGEE. The CDR3 has 13 amino acids. Trimming took off 3 bases at V and 10 bases at J, with 13 bases between the two ends. In DNA form, the CDR3 reads TGTGCCAGCAGCGGTACGGCCGGGTCAAAACTGTTTTTT. As protein: CASSGTAGSKLFF.

V usage is TRBV5-1 and J usage is TRBJ2-7; possibly TRBD1 for D (5 bases). This CDR3 is built from 14 residues. Germline V gives CDR1 SGHRS, CDR2 YFSETQ. The V end lost 2 bases, the J end lost 6 bases, and 15 bases lay between the germline ends. The CDR3 DNA reads as TGCGCCAGCAGCTTCACAGGCAGCCTACGCGAGCAGTACTTC. This encodes CASSFTGSLREQYF.

This clone showed up just a few times. The chain joins TRBV19 to TRBJ1-2; D not resolved. CDR3 length equals 11 residues. V lost 1 base and J lost 7, with 4 bases in between. The germline gives CDR1 LNHDA, CDR2 SQIVND (reference sequence). CDR3 bases: TGTGCCAGTAGTATAGGGACTGGCTACACCTTC. Amino acid sequence: CASSIGTGYTF.

The chain couples TRBV30 to TRBJ2-1, with D hard to call. Trimming cost V 4 bases and J 7 bases, with 14 bases left between them. The CDR3 has 13 amino acids. The germline gives CDR1 GTSNPN, CDR2 SVGIG (reference sequence). The CDR3, as DNA: TGTGCCTGGACTAAAAAACAGAGAAATGAGCAGTTCTTC. Translation gives CAWTKKQRNEQFF.

This clone has a single count. The V gene is TRBV3-1 (or the pseudogene TRBV3-2), the J gene TRBJ2-7; D gene ambiguous. The germline gives CDR1 LGHDT, CDR2 YNNKEL (reference sequence). This CDR3 is built from 16 residues. Trimming stripped 1 base from V and 0 bases from J, with 13 bases between. This chain's CDR3 is CASSQGAWKSSYEQYF. As DNA, the CDR3 is TGTGCCAGCAGCCAAGGGGCCTGGAAGAGCTCCTACGAGCAGTACTTC.

This chain connects TRBV6-5 to TRBJ2-7; weak D call: TRBD2 (6 bases). Germline lookup yields CDR1 MNHEY and CDR2 SVGAGI. Trimming removed 7 bases from V and 0 bases from J, with 13 bases in between. CDR3 size: 14 residues. CDR3 protein: CASMRRDLSYEQYF. The CDR3 nucleotides are TGTGCCAGCATGAGGCGGGACCTCTCCTACGAGCAGTACTTC.

The CDR3 coding sequence is TGTGCCAGCAGATCCCCTACGGACAGGGCGAGTGCCATATATTTT. Translation gives CASRSPTDRASAIYF. The chain recombines TRBV6-5 with TRBJ1-3; 8 bases align to TRBD1. The CDR3 consists of 15 residues. Losses at the gene ends were 6 bases for V and 11 bases for J; bases not matched to a gene: 15. Per the germline V gene, CDR1 is MNHEY and CDR2 is SVGAGI.

This clone occurred a few times. The J gene is TRBJ2-7, the V gene TRBV6-5, with 8 bases fitting TRBD1. The CDR3 length is 16 residues. J lost 2 bases, V lost 0 bases, and 6 bases had no gene match. The germline V gene has CDR1 MNHEY and CDR2 SVGAGI. CDR3 sequence reads: CASSYSNRGSTYEQYF. The CDR3 DNA sequence: TGTGCCAGCAGTTACTCGAACAGGGGGAGCACCTACGAGCAGTACTTC.

The V call is TRBV9, the J call TRBJ1-3; unclear D gene. This CDR3 has 15 residues. The V end lost 4 bases, the J end lost 0 bases, and 11 bases lay between the germline ends. Germline lookup yields CDR1 SGDLS and CDR2 YYNGEE. The CDR3 coding sequence is TGTGCCAGCAGCATAACAGCCAGCTCTGGAAACACCATATATTTT. It encodes CASSITASSGNTIYF.

The V call is TRBV19, the J call TRBJ2-1, with no clear D. The CDR3 totals 14 residues. The V gene lost 6 bases and the J gene lost 4 bases, with 13 bases spanning the gap. Germline lookup yields CDR1 LNHDA and CDR2 SQIVND (reference sequence). CDR3 in amino acids: CASSSGSAYNEQFF. In DNA form, the CDR3 reads TGTGCCAGTAGCTCCGGAAGTGCTTACAATGAGCAGTTCTTC.

The V and J genes are TRBV6-2 or TRBV6-3 and TRBJ1-6; TRBD1 agrees at 8 bases. Germline assignment: CDR1 MNHEY and CDR2 SVGEGT. V trimming: 5 bases; J trimming: 7 bases; junction bases outside the gene matches: 4. CDR3 length: 14 amino acids. CDR3 residues: CASSTRQGNSPLHF. As DNA, the CDR3 is TGTGCCAGCAGTACGAGACAGGGGAATTCACCCCTCCACTTT.

V usage is TRBV19 and J usage is TRBJ1-3; the match to TRBD1 covers 10 bases. This CDR3 is built from 15 residues. V dropped 8 bases and J dropped 0; count of bases not matched to a gene: 4. The germline V gene has CDR1 LNHDA and CDR2 SQIVND (reference sequence). As DNA, the CDR3 is TGTGCCAGTGGGACAGGGGATGACTCTGGAAACACCATATATTTT. It yields the protein CASGTGDDSGNTIYF.

The chain combines TRBV2 with TRBJ2-3; TRBD2 matches 15 bases. Per germline, CDR1 SNHLY and CDR2 FYNNEI. V lost 11 bases to trimming and J lost 3 bases; unmatched junction nucleotides: 6. CDR3 length: 15 residues. CDR3 DNA sequence: TGTGCCGGCTCGGGACTAGCGGGAGGAACAGATACGCAGTATTTT. Amino acid sequence: CAGSGLAGGTDTQYF.

This chain uses TRBV6-5 with TRBJ2-5; tentative D call: TRBD1 (5 bases). Trimming stripped 4 bases from V and 13 bases from J, with 13 bases between. Germline CDR1 MNHEY, CDR2 SVGAGI. This CDR3 is built from 11 residues. In DNA, the CDR3 is TGTGCCAGCAGTTCCCCCCTAGGGGCGTACTTC. Translation gives CASSSPLGAYF.

The chain has TRBV6-4 and TRBJ1-6; D gene ambiguous. The CDR3 has 14 residues. The V gene lost 3 bases and the J gene lost 7 bases, with 10 bases spanning the gap. Germline loops: CDR1 MRHNA, CDR2 SNTAGT. This CDR3 reads CASSEEGENSPLHF. The CDR3 DNA reads TGTGCCAGCAGTGAGGAGGGTGAAAATTCACCCCTCCACTTT.

This chain joins TRBV29-1 and TRBJ1-1; D gene ambiguous. V was clipped by 4 bases and J by 10 bases, with 16 bases between them. The CDR3 sequence is 12 residues long. The germline gives CDR1 SQVTM, CDR2 ANQGSEA. For the CDR3, the DNA is TGCAGCGTTGTCGTAGTCGGGGTAGTAGCTTTCTTT. Protein sequence: CSVVVVGVVAFF.

The chain employs TRBV19 and TRBJ2-3, with D possibly called TRBD1 or TRBD2 (6 bases each). Germline CDR1 LNHDA, CDR2 SQIVND (reference sequence). The ends were cut back, 4 bases at V and 0 bases at J, with 11 bases in the middle. The CDR3 runs 15 residues. The CDR3 coding sequence is TGTGCCAGTAGTACCTCGGGGGCTAGCACAGATACGCAGTATTTT. This sequence encodes CASSTSGASTDTQYF.

The chain joins TRBV27 to TRBJ2-3, with D tentatively TRBD1 (6 bases). CDR3 length: 13 residues. Trimming cost V 7 bases and J 5 bases, with 13 bases left between them. The V gene's germline CDR1 is MNHEY and CDR2 SMNVEV (reference sequence). CDR3 protein: CASMHRAIDTQYF. The CDR3 DNA sequence: TGTGCCAGCATGCACAGGGCCATAGATACGCAGTATTTT.

The chain uses TRBV20-1 and TRBJ1-5; a weak D match, TRBD1 (5 bases). CDR1 and CDR2 (germline): DFQATT, SNEGSKA (reference sequence). The ends were cut back, 5 bases at V and 16 bases at J, with 18 bases in the middle. This CDR3 comprises 11 residues. CDR3 loop: CSAPDNREQHF. In DNA, the CDR3 is TGCAGTGCTCCGGACAACCGGGAACAACATTTT.

This chain's CDR3 is CSASVAGGRETQYF. Written as DNA, the CDR3 is TGCAGTGCTAGTGTGGCGGGGGGGAGAGAGACCCAGTACTTC. V usage is TRBV20-1 and J usage is TRBJ2-5; 9 positions match TRBD2. From germline, CDR1 is DFQATT and CDR2 SNEGSKA (reference sequence). The V and J ends lost 3 bases and 4 bases, in that order; junction bases with no gene match: 6. CDR3 length equals 14 residues.